Shown below are 12 T cell receptor beta chains from a single sample sequenced in a study of T cells in Graves' hyperthyroidism and ophthalmopathy. Authors of the study amplified TCR beta CDR3 regions from RNA transcripts. When the TCR CDR3 underwent first-round RT-PCR, the HTBI primer set was used. TCRdb re-called the multiplex PCR reads with MiXCR, one entry per CDR3 protein. Of 350,000 or so distinct CDR3 sequences in the sample, around 18% were seen once. Sample: blood. Source of these receptors: a woman aged 40 to 50 with Graves' ophthalmopathy.

Only a few counts were recorded for this clonotype. This chain joins TRBV11-2 and TRBJ2-2; maybe TRBD2 (6 bases). Germline CDR1 is SGHAT and CDR2 is FQNNGV. V lost 0 bases to trimming and J lost 0 bases, with 17 bases between them. The CDR3 runs to 19 residues. CDR3 in amino acids: CASSLDAWGGSANTGELFF. The CDR3 nucleotides are TGTGCCAGCAGCTTAGATGCATGGGGAGGATCAGCGAACACCGGGGAGCTGTTTTTT.

This clonotype was recorded a few times. This chain connects TRBV7-9 to TRBJ1-2; D is ambiguous. The CDR3 consists of 13 residues. Between the trimmed V and J ends, which lost 6 bases and 3 bases, there was a span of 11 bases. Germline CDR1 reads SEHNR; CDR2 reads FQNEAQ (reference sequence). The chain's CDR3 is CASRGTADYGYTF. For the CDR3, the DNA is TGTGCCAGCAGAGGTACAGCGGACTATGGCTACACCTTC.

Many counts were recorded for this clonotype. The chain links TRBV27 to TRBJ2-2; D not resolved. The CDR3 is 20 residues long. Germline V gene lookup returns CDR1 MNHEY and CDR2 SMNVEV (reference sequence). Trimming took off 1 base at V and 0 bases at J, with 21 bases between the two ends. CDR3 residues: CASSLYNLSPGFANTGELFF. CDR3 in DNA: TGTGCCAGCAGTTTATATAATCTGTCCCCTGGTTTCGCGAACACCGGGGAGCTGTTTTTT.

This clonotype was seen ten or more times. The chain is built from TRBV6-5 and TRBJ1-1; a weak D match, TRBD1 (5 bases). This CDR3 is built from 13 residues. Per germline, CDR1 MNHEY and CDR2 SVGAGI. V gave up 10 bases and J gave up 5 bases, with 17 bases separating them. CDR3 protein: CATENGGRTEAFF. The CDR3 region has the DNA TGTGCCACTGAAAACGGGGGAAGGACTGAAGCTTTCTTT.

This clonotype was seen only a few times. It is likely a read error, because the conserved phenylalanine at the end of the CDR3 is missing. The chain links TRBV28 to TRBJ1-1, with D hard to call. The ends were cut back, 6 bases at V and 3 bases at J, with 14 bases in the middle. Per germline, CDR1 MDHEN and CDR2 SYDVKM. The CDR3 sequence is 14 residues long. DNA of the CDR3: TGTGCCAGCAGCCTCGCAGGAGGTCACACTGAAGCTTTCATT. Protein sequence: CASSLAGGHTEAFI.

This clonotype was seen ten or more times. The V and J genes are TRBV28 and TRBJ2-4; D not certain. The ends were cut back, 6 bases at V and 0 bases at J, with 15 bases in the middle. CDR1 and CDR2 from the germline V gene are MDHEN and SYDVKM. This CDR3 is 16 amino acids long. CDR3 amino acids: CASSRYLTVAKNIQYF. The CDR3 DNA follows: TGTGCCAGCAGCCGCTACCTTACTGTAGCCAAAAACATTCAGTACTTC.

V usage is TRBV4-2 and J usage is TRBJ2-7; TRBD2 might be the D (6 bases). The CDR3 runs 12 residues. Germline V gene lookup returns CDR1 LGHNA and CDR2 YNFKEQ. V lost 4 bases and J 5 bases, leaving 9 bases between the germline ends. The CDR3 region has the DNA TGTGCCAGCAGCCCTCCTAGCGACGAGCAGTACTTC. Protein: CASSPPSDEQYF.

This clonotype has a single count. The chain carries TRBV10-3 and TRBJ2-7; the match to TRBD2 covers 9 bases. V lost 0 bases, J lost 2 bases, and 11 bases stayed unmatched. Looked up from germline, CDR1 is ENHRY and CDR2 is SYGVKD. This CDR3 comprises 18 residues. The CDR3, as DNA: TGTGCCATCAGTGAGTCCGCTCGTGTGGCTAGCGGGGCCTACGAGCAGTACTTC. It specifies CAISESARVASGAYEQYF.

This clonotype was counted at least ten times. The chain carries TRBV9 and TRBJ1-1; D unresolved. In germline, CDR1 is SGDLS, CDR2 YYNGEE. The CDR3 has 14 amino acids. V shed 0 bases and J shed 2 bases, with 8 bases lying between them. The CDR3 here is CASSVATDNTEAFF. DNA for the CDR3: TGTGCCAGCAGCGTAGCGACGGACAACACTGAAGCTTTCTTT.

This clonotype has just one count. This chain uses TRBV11-1 with TRBJ2-7, with D perhaps given as TRBD1 or TRBD2 (5 bases each). CDR3 length equals 16 residues. From germline, CDR1 is SGHAT and CDR2 FQDESV (reference sequence). V gave up 3 bases and J gave up 0 bases, with 15 bases separating them. The CDR3: CASSLGLGVSSYEQYF. The CDR3 bases are TGTGCCAGCAGCTTGGGTTTGGGGGTTAGCTCCTACGAGCAGTACTTC.

This clonotype was seen repeatedly, ten times or more. The rearrangement links TRBV30 to TRBJ2-5; no clear D. This CDR3 has 15 residues. V lost 0 bases and J 1 base, leaving 12 bases between the germline ends. CDR1 and CDR2 from the germline V gene are GTSNPN and SVGIG (reference sequence). The CDR3, as DNA: TGTGCCTGGAGTGTGCCAGGATCCCTCCAAGAGACCCAGTACTTC. Protein product: CAWSVPGSLQETQYF. Based on the CDR3 plus reference TRBV30 and TRBJ2-5, the full variable domain is SQTIHQWPATLVQPVGSPLSLECTVEGTSNPNLYWYRQAAGRGLQLLFYSVGIGQISSEVPQNLSASRPQDRQFILSSKKLLLSDSGFYLCAWSVPGSLQETQYFGPGTRLLVL.

This clonotype has at least ten counts. V and J are TRBV30 and TRBJ1-5; TRBD1 matches at 7 bases. Germline V lookup: CDR1 GTSNPN, CDR2 SVGIG (reference sequence). The CDR3 runs 13 residues. V shed 5 bases, J shed 5 bases, and the junction held 6 bases outside the gene matches. CDR3 DNA sequence: TGTGCCTGGGCCCTAGACAGGGATCAGCCCCAGCATTTT. It is translated as CAWALDRDQPQHF.